Listed below are T cell receptor beta chains from one sample, sequenced in a study of neurological immune-mediated disorders. TCRdb reprocessed the 5' RACE reads via MiXCR and lists one record per CDR3 protein. The sample lists some 37,000 distinct CDR3 sequences; roughly 5% were seen once. Sequencing was carried out using CD4+ T cells from blood. These receptors came from a man aged 18 to 29 in good health. The conserved cysteine and the conserved F or W are not part of the CDR3 here. Fields, in order: D gene, J gene, V gene, CDR3 protein. D genes are given only for firm matches.

>NA|TRBJ1-5|TRBV7-8
ASTLSRTAVSNQPQH
>TRBD2|TRBJ2-2|TRBV11-2
ASSPTSGVTGELF
>NA|TRBJ2-7|TRBV5-1
ASSLIPDQSYEQY
>NA|TRBJ2-2|TRBV7-3
ASSSQGLGNTGELF
>NA|TRBJ1-1|TRBV5-1
ASTLGRMNTEAF
>NA|TRBJ1-1|TRBV5-5
ASSSVRAVGTEAF
>NA|TRBJ2-5|TRBV7-2
ASSRGQIEETQY
>TRBD2|TRBJ2-4|TRBV5-1
ASSLERDSKNIQY
>TRBD2|TRBJ2-5|TRBV20-1
SARAGGPETQY
>NA|TRBJ1-2|TRBV11-2
ASSSGDSIYGYT
>NA|TRBJ1-2|TRBV5-1
ASRLDSYGYT
>NA|TRBJ1-1|TRBV7-9
ASTLRAVNTEAF
>NA|TRBJ1-3|TRBV3-1
ASSQSGSGNTIY
>TRBD1|TRBJ2-5|TRBV29-1
SVGGTGGGQY
>NA|TRBJ2-3|TRBV27
ASRSEGAGTDTQY
>TRBD2|TRBJ2-1|TRBV7-2
ASSFQSSGGNEQF
>TRBD1|TRBJ2-7|TRBV5-1
ASSWGQGSSYEQY
>NA|TRBJ2-5|TRBV7-2
ASSLEALQETQY
>NA|TRBJ1-2|TRBV9
ASSVDGQNYGYT
>NA|TRBJ2-3|TRBV20-1
SARDGSSGGTQY
>NA|TRBJ2-3|TRBV5-4
ASSKGGVVTDTQY
>NA|TRBJ1-5|TRBV4-2
ASSQLTSLYQPQH
>NA|TRBJ1-1|TRBV29-1
SVGPLLSVGEAF
>TRBD2|TRBJ2-1|TRBV4-2
ASSPRPASGDNEQF
>NA|TRBJ2-3|TRBV5-1
ANHRGTDTQY
>NA|TRBJ2-6|TRBV20-1
SASSSGANVLT
>TRBD1|TRBJ2-2|TRBV20-1
SANTGQGSTGELF
>NA|TRBJ2-3|TRBV7-2
ASSFRVGVVS
>NA|TRBJ2-3|TRBV5-5
ASSLGAQGTDTQY
>TRBD1|TRBJ2-5|TRBV3-1
ASSHTTGGRKTQY
>NA|TRBJ1-2|TRBV5-6
ASSSGDGVGYT
>NA|TRBJ1-1|TRBV7-9
ASSPQITEAF
>NA|TRBJ2-5|TRBV29-1
SVVQGQETQY
>NA|TRBJ2-2|TRBV20-1
SARGGGAAGELF
>NA|TRBJ2-3|TRBV11-2
ASSRRGEGAGDTQY
>NA|TRBJ1-1|TRBV5-4
ASSPSNRVGTEAF
>NA|TRBJ2-2|TRBV2
ASSRDTNTGELF
>NA|TRBJ2-7|TRBV6-6
ASTLTSASEQY
>NA|TRBJ2-5|TRBV5-1
ASSLGRPQETQY
>NA|TRBJ1-4|TRBV18
ASSPDFNEKLF
>NA|TRBJ1-5|TRBV30
AWSPTVRNQPQH
>NA|TRBJ2-1|TRBV7-9
ASSLGPNNEQF
>TRBD1|TRBJ1-1|TRBV7-3
ASSFTGVNTEAF
>TRBD1|TRBJ2-7|TRBV20-1
SAPGQILHEQY
>TRBD1|TRBJ2-7|TRBV5-1
ASSLGDRDLYEQY
>NA|TRBJ1-5|TRBV5-1
ASSLDWAHNQPQH
>TRBD1|TRBJ1-3|TRBV20-1
SAANTGVGNTIY
>NA|TRBJ1-3|TRBV11-2
ASSLWDTIY
>NA|TRBJ2-5|TRBV6-2/TRBV6-3
ASSTQILQAQETQY
>NA|TRBJ2-4|TRBV29-1
SVEDPELAKNIQY
>TRBD2|TRBJ2-5|TRBV19
ASKKASGAPGGETQY
>NA|TRBJ1-3|TRBV5-5
ASSFGPGPGNTIY
>TRBD1|TRBJ1-2|TRBV10-3
AISESGTGLGGYT
>TRBD1|TRBJ1-5|TRBV20-1
SASGDRNNQPQH
>NA|TRBJ1-1|TRBV29-1
SVDPRTLGNTEAF